These 20 T cell receptor beta chains were all obtained from the same sample, sequenced in a study of cytomegalovirus exposure and HLA in healthy donors. Vbeta (60) and Jbeta (13) primers were used in the PCR. The data were produced by immunoSEQ multiplex PCR, yet TCRdb's version contains in-frame clones alone and is incomplete. The sample has 150,000 to 200,000 clones, 70% to 80% seen once. The sample consisted of PBMCs. The receptors originated from a young man in good health and CMV-seronegative.

The chain employs TRBV6-5 and TRBJ2-3; 8 bases agree with TRBD1. The CDR3 spans 15 residues. The V gene end was trimmed by 7 bases and the J gene end by 3 bases; junction bases not matched to a gene: 9. Germline loops: CDR1 MNHEY, CDR2 SVGAGI. CDR3 sequence (DNA): TGTGCCAGCAAAGACCCAGGGGGCGGGACAGATACGCAGTATTTT. This sequence encodes CASKDPGGGTDTQYF.

This clone has a handful of counts. This chain uses TRBV9 with TRBJ2-7; 16 bases align to TRBD2. CDR1 SGDLS and CDR2 YYNGEE come from the germline V gene. After removal of 3 bases from V and 3 bases from J, the junction contained 9 bases not matched to a gene. There are 18 residues in the CDR3. CDR3 DNA: TGTGCCAGCAGCGGGGGACTAGCGGGAGGGCCGCTGGGCTACGAGCAGTACTTC. It is translated as CASSGGLAGGPLGYEQYF.

The J gene is TRBJ2-5, the V gene TRBV27, with TRBD2 identical over 12 bases. The CDR3 is 16 amino acids. Per germline, CDR1 MNHEY and CDR2 SMNVEV (reference sequence). The junction had 10 bases not matched to a gene; V was cut back by 6 bases and J by 5 bases. The DNA of the CDR3 is TGTGCCAGCAGCCCGGTCCTAGCGGGAGGGCTGGAGACCCAGTACTTC. It codes for CASSPVLAGGLETQYF.

This chain connects TRBV7-8 to TRBJ2-1, with D perhaps matching TRBD2 (5 bases). Germline V lookup: CDR1 SGHVS, CDR2 FQNEAQ. Trimming cost V 0 bases and J 4 bases, with 19 bases left between them. The CDR3 sequence is 18 residues long. In DNA form, the CDR3 reads TGTGCCAGCAGCTTAGCCGGACTGCCATCCCCAATTTACAATGAGCAGTTCTTC. This encodes CASSLAGLPSPIYNEQFF.

The chain links TRBV7-2 to TRBJ2-7, with 8 bases fitting TRBD1. This CDR3 comprises 14 residues. V was pared by 3 bases and J by 4 bases, with 5 bases of the junction left unmatched. CDR1 and CDR2 from the germline V gene are SGHTA and FQGNSA. The CDR3 sequence: CASSFTGGRYEQYF. In nucleotides, the CDR3 is TGTGCCAGCAGCTTTACAGGGGGAAGGTACGAGCAGTACTTC.

V is TRBV7-3 and J is TRBJ1-1, with D tentatively TRBD1 (6 bases). CDR1 is SGHTA, CDR2 FQGTGA, per germline. The CDR3 loop spans 13 amino acids. V dropped 5 bases and J dropped 3 bases, with 10 bases sitting between them. CDR3 sequence reads: CASSPRGYTEAFF. The CDR3 DNA sequence: TGTGCCAGCAGCCCTAGGGGGTACACTGAAGCTTTCTTT.

This chain connects TRBV29-1 to TRBJ2-3, with a possible D match to TRBD1 (6 bases). Trimming took 7 bases from V and 2 from J, leaving 22 bases between them. Germline V gene lookup returns CDR1 SQVTM and CDR2 ANQGSEA. This CDR3 is built from 16 residues. CDR3 amino acids: CSALTSTGPVTDTQYF. DNA of the CDR3: TGCAGCGCCTTAACCTCCACAGGGCCCGTCACAGATACGCAGTATTTT.

Only one count was recorded for this clone. The chain links TRBV29-1 to TRBJ2-3; D gene uncertain. Germline lookup yields CDR1 SQVTM and CDR2 ANQGSEA. The CDR3 totals 14 residues. The V gene lost 4 bases and the J gene lost 0 bases, with 11 bases spanning the gap. The CDR3, as DNA: TGCAGCGTTGCGATCTACAGCAGCACAGATACGCAGTATTTT. Translation: CSVAIYSSTDTQYF.

The chain couples TRBV6-5 to TRBJ1-1; a weak D match, TRBD1 (6 bases). Germline V gives CDR1 MNHEY, CDR2 SVGAGI. There are 13 residues in the CDR3. V lost 6 bases to trimming and J lost 9 bases, with 17 bases between them. The CDR3 region is CASRSSTGSKAFF. CDR3 nucleotide sequence: TGTGCCAGCAGATCGTCGACAGGCTCAAAAGCTTTCTTT.

This chain connects TRBV10-3 to TRBJ2-3; 9 nucleotides align to TRBD1. CDR1 and CDR2 from the germline V gene are ENHRY and SYGVKD. V trimming: 6 bases; J trimming: 2 bases; junction bases outside the gene matches: 6. The CDR3 has 15 amino acids. The CDR3 coding sequence is TGTGCCATCAGGACGGAACAGGGGGCCACAGATACGCAGTATTTT. Its translation is CAIRTEQGATDTQYF.

The gene calls are TRBV19 and TRBJ2-1, with 10 bases fitting TRBD2. Germline assignment: CDR1 LNHDA and CDR2 SQIVND (reference sequence). After removal of 3 bases from V and 1 base from J, the junction contained 15 bases not matched to a gene. CDR3 length equals 20 residues. The CDR3 coding sequence is TGTGCCAGTAGTATGAGGCCTAGCGGGAGTTCATTCCATTCCTACAATGAGCAGTTCTTC. As protein: CASSMRPSGSSFHSYNEQFF. The full variable domain, rest sourced from reference TRBV19 and TRBJ2-1, is DGGITQSPKYLFRKEGQNVTLSCEQNLNHDAMYWYRQDPGQGLRLIYYSQIVNDFQKGDIAEGYSVSREKKESFPLTVTSAQKNPTAFYLCASSMRPSGSSFHSYNEQFFGPGTRLTVL.

V is TRBV27 and J is TRBJ2-1, with TRBD1 matching 9 bases. The CDR3 length is 15 residues. Germline CDR1 MNHEY, CDR2 SMNVEV (reference sequence). V was clipped by 6 bases and J by 6 bases; unmatched bases: 9. CDR3 residues: CASRKGQGFFNEQFF. CDR3 nucleotide sequence: TGTGCCAGCAGGAAAGGACAGGGGTTTTTCAATGAGCAGTTCTTC.

The chain has TRBV25-1 and TRBJ2-1, with 12 bases fitting TRBD2. Germline assignment: CDR1 MGHDK and CDR2 SYGVNS. CDR3 length: 15 residues. The ends lost 4 bases at V and 3 bases at J; junction bases unmatched: 1. CDR3 residues: CASSALAGGYNEQFF. The DNA of the CDR3 is TGTGCCAGCAGTGCACTAGCGGGAGGCTACAATGAGCAGTTCTTC.

V and J are TRBV18 and TRBJ2-1; D perhaps matches TRBD2 (5 bases). There are 15 residues in the CDR3. V gave up 3 bases and J gave up 1 base, with 10 bases separating them. Germline V lookup: CDR1 KGHSH, CDR2 LQKENI. This chain's CDR3 is CASSPATMSYNEQFF. The DNA of the CDR3 is TGTGCCAGCTCACCCGCGACTATGTCCTACAATGAGCAGTTCTTC. Full variable domain (missing parts from reference TRBV18 and TRBJ2-1): NAGVMQNPRHLVRRRGQEARLRCSPMKGHSHVYWYRQLPEEGLKFMVYLQKENIIDESGMPKERFSAEFPKEGPSILRIQQVVRGDSAAYFCASSPATMSYNEQFFGPGTRLTVL.

A single count supports this clone. J is TRBJ2-7 and V is TRBV9; 8 bases agree with TRBD1. Germline lookup yields CDR1 SGDLS and CDR2 YYNGEE. The V segment lost 0 bases and the J segment 7 bases; nucleotides outside the gene matches: 12. The CDR3 runs 16 residues. CDR3 loop: CASSVDTGQGAGEQYF. The CDR3 coding sequence is TGTGCCAGCAGCGTAGACACCGGTCAGGGGGCTGGGGAGCAGTACTTC.

The V call is TRBV27, the J call TRBJ2-7; D is perhaps TRBD2 (6 bases). The V gene lost 2 bases and the J gene lost 0 bases, with 17 bases spanning the gap. This CDR3 spans 17 amino acids. The V gene's germline CDR1 is MNHEY and CDR2 SMNVEV (reference sequence). The CDR3 is CASSLRQGGVSSYEQYF. DNA for the CDR3: TGTGCCAGCAGTTTAAGGCAGGGCGGGGTGAGCTCCTACGAGCAGTACTTC.

The V and J genes are TRBV5-4 and TRBJ2-7; TRBD1 is a possible D gene (6 bases). The V gene's germline CDR1 is SGHNT and CDR2 YYREEE (reference sequence). V lost 1 base, J lost 5 bases, and 16 bases lay in between. This CDR3 has 15 residues. The DNA for the CDR3 is TGTGCCAGCAGCTTGTCTCTCCGAGGGGGAAACGAGCAGTACTTC. It codes for CASSLSLRGGNEQYF.

The rearrangement joins TRBV12-2 to TRBJ2-7; the table's TRBD2 call for D was not verified on the DNA. TRBV12-2 is described as a pseudogene. This CDR3 is built from 16 residues. The CDR3 region is CASRLARGGSFYEQYF. The DNA of the CDR3 is TGTGCAAGTCGCTTAGCGCGGGGCGGGAGCTTTTACGAGCAGTACTTC.

The rearrangement links TRBV25-1 to TRBJ1-3; D is undetermined. Germline CDR1 and CDR2: MGHDK and SYGVNS. The V end was cut by 4 bases, the J end by 0 bases, with 7 bases between. The CDR3 consists of 14 residues. DNA of the CDR3: TGTGCCAGCAGTGGGGCCCCCTCTGGAAACACCATATATTTT. The encoded protein is CASSGAPSGNTIYF.

The rearrangement uses TRBV5-6 and TRBJ2-7; D gene ambiguous. The CDR3 consists of 12 residues. Germline V gene lookup returns CDR1 SGHDT and CDR2 YYEEEE. Trimming left V 5 bases short and J 2 bases short, with 8 bases between. In DNA, the CDR3 is TGTGCCAGCAGTGGGCCAACCTACGAGCAGTACTTC. It is translated as CASSGPTYEQYF.